The rows below give T cell receptor beta chains drawn from one sample of a study of blood T cell repertoires in COVID-19. Measured with immunoSEQ multiplex PCR; TCRdb has only the in-frame clones, and not every one. Of 150,000 to 200,000 clones in the sample, 75% to 85% were seen once. The sample consisted of PBMCs or T cells enriched from blood (not recorded which). All receptors derive from a woman between 45 and 65 years old with acute COVID-19. CDR3s include the opening cysteine and the closing phenylalanine or tryptophan. The order of the fields is J gene, clone size, V gene, D gene, CDR3 DNA, CDR3 protein. A D gene is named only where the DNA matches it firmly. For some rows the clone size is stated as once, few or many, or as a class when expanded; others skip it.

j_gene: TRBJ1-6; abundance: few; v_gene: TRBV30; d_gene: .; CDR3nt: TGTGCCTGGAGTGTACAGGCGGGGCCTTCACCCCTCCACTTT; CDR3aa: CAWSVQAGPSPLHF
j_gene: TRBJ2-3; abundance: .; v_gene: TRBV7-9; d_gene: .; CDR3nt: TGTGCCAGCCCAATGTCCGGGACAAGACGCACAGATACGCAGTATTTT; CDR3aa: CASPMSGTRRTDTQYF
j_gene: TRBJ1-4; abundance: .; v_gene: TRBV5-1; d_gene: .; CDR3nt: TGCGCCAGCAGCTTGAAGCAGGGTGTTGGGACTAATGAAAAACTGTTTTTT; CDR3aa: CASSLKQGVGTNEKLFF
j_gene: TRBJ1-5; abundance: .; v_gene: TRBV9; d_gene: .; CDR3nt: TGTGCCAGCAGCGTATTCGGGGATCAGCCCCAGCATTTT; CDR3aa: CASSVFGDQPQHF
j_gene: TRBJ1-2; abundance: .; v_gene: TRBV7-2; d_gene: TRBD1; CDR3nt: TGTGCCAGCAGCCTCACCGGGACAGGGGGCGGGGGCTACACCTTC; CDR3aa: CASSLTGTGGGGYTF
j_gene: TRBJ1-2; abundance: .; v_gene: TRBV6-4; d_gene: .; CDR3nt: TGTGCCAGCAGTGAAGATGGAGCTAACTATGGCTACACCTTC; CDR3aa: CASSEDGANYGYTF
j_gene: TRBJ2-2; abundance: once; v_gene: TRBV19; d_gene: .; CDR3nt: TGTGCCAGTAGGTATGGAGTTAACACCGGGGAGCTGTTTTTT; CDR3aa: CASRYGVNTGELFF
j_gene: TRBJ2-6; abundance: .; v_gene: TRBV5-4; d_gene: .; CDR3nt: TGTGCCAGCAGCCCCCTGTTTCTCTCTGGGGCCAACGTCCTGACTTTC; CDR3aa: CASSPLFLSGANVLTF
j_gene: TRBJ1-3; abundance: once; v_gene: TRBV5-6; d_gene: TRBD1; CDR3nt: TGTGCCAGCAGTTATTTCGACAGGGAGCTATCTGGAAACACCATATATTTT; CDR3aa: CASSYFDRELSGNTIYF
j_gene: TRBJ2-1; abundance: .; v_gene: TRBV4-1; d_gene: TRBD2; CDR3nt: TGCGCCAGCAGCCAAGCCGGGACTAGCGGTTACAATGAGCAGTTCTTC; CDR3aa: CASSQAGTSGYNEQFF
j_gene: TRBJ1-5; abundance: .; v_gene: TRBV12-3/TRBV12-4; d_gene: .; CDR3nt: TGTGCCAGCAGTTTACAGAATCAGCCCCAGCATTTT; CDR3aa: CASSLQNQPQHF
j_gene: TRBJ1-5; abundance: few; v_gene: TRBV13; d_gene: .; CDR3nt: TGTGCCAGCAGCTTTTCCAGTGTGAGCAATCAGCCCCAGCATTTT; CDR3aa: CASSFSSVSNQPQHF
j_gene: TRBJ1-4; abundance: .; v_gene: TRBV28; d_gene: TRBD1; CDR3nt: TGTGCCAGCAGCTCCCAGACGGACAGGACTGAAAAACTGTTTTTT; CDR3aa: CASSSQTDRTEKLFF
j_gene: TRBJ2-3; abundance: .; v_gene: TRBV11-2; d_gene: .; CDR3nt: TGTGCCAGCAGCTTACTTGATACGCAGTATTTT; CDR3aa: CASSLLDTQYF
j_gene: TRBJ1-4; abundance: once; v_gene: TRBV28; d_gene: TRBD1; CDR3nt: TGTGCCAGCAGTTTTCCCGACAGGGTTGAAAAACTGTTTTTT; CDR3aa: CASSFPDRVEKLFF
j_gene: TRBJ1-2; abundance: .; v_gene: TRBV5-6; d_gene: .; CDR3nt: TGTGCCAGCAGCTTAGGTGGGGCAGGAGCTAACTATGGCTACACCTTC; CDR3aa: CASSLGGAGANYGYTF
j_gene: TRBJ1-1; abundance: .; v_gene: TRBV5-1; d_gene: .; CDR3nt: TGCGCCAGCAGCTTGGCGGAGGGCACTGAAGCTTTCTTT; CDR3aa: CASSLAEGTEAFF
j_gene: TRBJ1-5; abundance: .; v_gene: TRBV19; d_gene: .; CDR3nt: TGTGCCAGTAGTGACCAGGGGAATCGAAATCAGCCCCAGCATTTT; CDR3aa: CASSDQGNRNQPQHF
j_gene: TRBJ2-3; abundance: .; v_gene: TRBV3-1/TRBV3-2; d_gene: TRBD1; CDR3nt: TGTGCCAGCAGCCTCCCTGACAGGGGGCCAGATACGCAGTATTTT; CDR3aa: CASSLPDRGPDTQYF
j_gene: TRBJ1-2; abundance: .; v_gene: TRBV6-2/TRBV6-3; d_gene: .; CDR3nt: TGTGCCAGCAGTCCCGCCAGGGGAATCTATGGCTACACCTTC; CDR3aa: CASSPARGIYGYTF
j_gene: TRBJ1-5; abundance: .; v_gene: TRBV6-2/TRBV6-3; d_gene: TRBD1; CDR3nt: TGTGCCAGCAGTTATTCCCTCGGGACAGGGAATAGCAATCAGCCCCAGCATTTT; CDR3aa: CASSYSLGTGNSNQPQHF
j_gene: TRBJ2-3; abundance: .; v_gene: TRBV5-1; d_gene: .; CDR3nt: TGCGCCAGCAGCCCGGAGGTAGGGAGGGATACGCAGTATTTT; CDR3aa: CASSPEVGRDTQYF
j_gene: TRBJ1-1; abundance: .; v_gene: TRBV5-1; d_gene: .; CDR3nt: TGCGCCAGCAGCTTGCAGGGTCGGGAAGCTTTCTTT; CDR3aa: CASSLQGREAFF
j_gene: TRBJ2-5; abundance: .; v_gene: TRBV5-4; d_gene: .; CDR3nt: TGTGCCAGCAGCTTGCGGGTCAGTGGGCAAGAGACCCAGTACTTC; CDR3aa: CASSLRVSGQETQYF
j_gene: TRBJ2-2; abundance: .; v_gene: TRBV28; d_gene: TRBD1; CDR3nt: TGTGCCAGCAGTTACTCGACAGGGTGGACCGGGGAGCTGTTTTTT; CDR3aa: CASSYSTGWTGELFF
j_gene: TRBJ2-1; abundance: .; v_gene: TRBV12-3/TRBV12-4; d_gene: TRBD1; CDR3nt: TGTGCCAGCAGTTTAGGACAGGGTAATGAGCAGTTCTTC; CDR3aa: CASSLGQGNEQFF
j_gene: TRBJ1-6; abundance: .; v_gene: TRBV4-2; d_gene: .; CDR3nt: TGTGCCAGCAGCCAGCCCACAGATCAGAATAATTCACCCCTCCACTTT; CDR3aa: CASSQPTDQNNSPLHF
j_gene: TRBJ2-1; abundance: .; v_gene: TRBV19; d_gene: TRBD2; CDR3nt: TGTGCCAGTAGTGGTCTCGCGGGGGGGCCCAATGAGCAGTTCTTC; CDR3aa: CASSGLAGGPNEQFF
j_gene: TRBJ2-5; abundance: .; v_gene: TRBV5-1; d_gene: TRBD1; CDR3nt: TGCGCCAGCAGCTTGGGGGACAGGCAGATAGAGACCCAGTACTTC; CDR3aa: CASSLGDRQIETQYF
j_gene: TRBJ2-5; abundance: .; v_gene: TRBV9; d_gene: TRBD1; CDR3nt: TGTGCCAGCGGGGACAGGGATTTGGAGACCCAGTACTTC; CDR3aa: CASGDRDLETQYF
j_gene: TRBJ1-3; abundance: .; v_gene: TRBV7-8; d_gene: .; CDR3nt: TGTGCCAGCAGCCCCGTCGGAGGGTCGGGAAACACCATATATTTT; CDR3aa: CASSPVGGSGNTIYF
j_gene: TRBJ1-3; abundance: .; v_gene: TRBV5-1; d_gene: .; CDR3nt: TGCGCCAGCAGCAATTGGAACGGGGGGAGCCTCTCTGGAAACACCATATATTTT; CDR3aa: CASSNWNGGSLSGNTIYF
j_gene: TRBJ2-1; abundance: .; v_gene: TRBV6-2/TRBV6-3; d_gene: .; CDR3nt: TGTGCCAGCAGTACCGGACTACCCTCAGAGCAGTTCTTC; CDR3aa: CASSTGLPSEQFF
j_gene: TRBJ2-2; abundance: .; v_gene: TRBV5-1; d_gene: .; CDR3nt: TGCGCCAGCCGGGTAGGAGGGGTTCGAAACACCGGGGAGCTGTTTTTT; CDR3aa: CASRVGGVRNTGELFF
j_gene: TRBJ2-5; abundance: .; v_gene: TRBV4-1; d_gene: .; CDR3nt: TGCGCCAGCAGCCCCGTCGGGTACAGGGACCAAGAGACCCAGTACTTC; CDR3aa: CASSPVGYRDQETQYF
j_gene: TRBJ1-2; abundance: .; v_gene: TRBV6-5; d_gene: .; CDR3nt: TGTGCCAGCAGCGACCGCGGACAGACGAACTATGGCTACACCTTC; CDR3aa: CASSDRGQTNYGYTF
j_gene: TRBJ1-1; abundance: .; v_gene: TRBV7-2; d_gene: .; CDR3nt: TGTGCCAGCAGCTTACAGGGGAACACTGAAGCTTTCTTT; CDR3aa: CASSLQGNTEAFF
j_gene: TRBJ2-5; abundance: .; v_gene: TRBV6-4; d_gene: TRBD1; CDR3nt: TGTGCCAGCAGTCCCCAAGGGGGCGAGACCCAGTACTTC; CDR3aa: CASSPQGGETQYF
j_gene: TRBJ2-1; abundance: few; v_gene: TRBV29-1; d_gene: .; CDR3nt: TGCAGCGTTGAAGCCGAGACAGGTAGCTCCTACAATGAGCAGTTCTTC; CDR3aa: CSVEAETGSSYNEQFF
j_gene: TRBJ2-5; abundance: .; v_gene: TRBV24-1; d_gene: .; CDR3nt: TGTGCCACCAGTGAGGCGGGACGGATCCAAGAGACCCAGTACTTC; CDR3aa: CATSEAGRIQETQYF
j_gene: TRBJ2-5; abundance: .; v_gene: TRBV10-1; d_gene: .; CDR3nt: TGCGCCTGCAGTGAGGGGTTGGGGCGGACGCTCGAGGACCAAGAGACCCAGTACTTC; CDR3aa: CACSEGLGRTLEDQETQYF
j_gene: TRBJ1-2; abundance: once; v_gene: TRBV3-1/TRBV3-2; d_gene: TRBD1; CDR3nt: TGTGCCAGCAGCCCTGAAACAGGGGTCAACACCTTC; CDR3aa: CASSPETGVNTF
j_gene: TRBJ2-3; abundance: .; v_gene: TRBV5-1; d_gene: TRBD2; CDR3nt: TGCGCCAGCAGCCTAGGACTAGCGGGGGGCCGAGAGAGCACAGATACGCAGTATTTT; CDR3aa: CASSLGLAGGRESTDTQYF
j_gene: TRBJ2-1; abundance: .; v_gene: TRBV24-1; d_gene: TRBD2; CDR3nt: TGTGCCACCAGTGAGAGTCCGAGGCGGGGGGGCCTTGACAATGAGCAGTTCTTC; CDR3aa: CATSESPRRGGLDNEQFF